This paragraph covers one T cell receptor (beta chain) sequence. Its specificity is unknown. The data were obtained in a study of PD-1 blockade in classical Hodgkin lymphoma. Study-level information: Patients were treated with nivolumab at 3 mg/kg, and this was given intravenously every 2 weeks. Study findings and constraints: It was among complete responders that baseline diversity resembled that of newly diagnosed patients.

TCRdb's copy holds only in-frame clones and misses some; the assay was immunoSEQ multiplex PCR. Counted here are 80,000 to 100,000 clones, 80% to 95% occurring once; the ten biggest clones make up about 2.8%. All patients relapsed after autologous stem cell transplantation, and brentuximab vedotin exposure varied. Reported best responses ranged across complete response, partial response or progressive disease. The CDR3 consists of 14 residues. Trimming cost V 6 bases and J 3 bases; bases outside gene matches: 5. In germline, CDR1 is ENHRY, CDR2 SYGVKD. This clonotype was obtained from a human donor with classical Hodgkin lymphoma. The rearrangement joins TRBV10-3 to TRBJ2-1; 7 bases align to TRBD1. The sample here was peripheral blood mononuclear cells (PBMCs), taken at baseline. This CDR3 reads CAIRPGTDYNEQFF. The CDR3 nucleotides are TGTGCCATCAGGCCCGGGACAGACTACAATGAGCAGTTCTTC.